By sample share, the clone carrying this T cell receptor beta chain is medium-sized (0.01 to 0.1%). Its antigen is still unknown. This sample stems from a study of cytomegalovirus exposure and HLA in healthy donors. Broader study findings: The authors later linked a missense DCLRE1C variant to TCR beta V- and J-gene trimming.

The primer mix had 60 Vbeta and 13 Jbeta primers. The table came from immunoSEQ multiplex PCR; TCRdb's copy has only in-frame clones and leaves some out. The data hold 150,000 to 200,000 clones, with 70% to 85% observed a single time. The trim removed 0 bases at V and 2 bases at J, leaving 0 bases unmatched. The V gene's germline CDR1 is MNHNS and CDR2 SASEGT. This CDR3 is 16 amino acids long. This sequence originates from a man aged 18 to 29 in good health and CMV-seronegative. V and J are TRBV6-1 and TRBJ2-1; TRBD2 matches 11 bases. Sequences were obtained from PBMCs. DNA for the CDR3: TGTGCCAGCAGTGAAGCTAGCGGGGGGGCCTACAATGAGCAGTTCTTC. This gives the protein CASSEASGGAYNEQFF.